This record covers a single T cell receptor (beta chain). The target antigen is unknown. Mismatch with germline at one junction end may stem from a read error. The CDR3 extends over 18 amino acids. Looked up from germline, CDR1 is SEHNR and CDR2 is FQNEAQ (reference sequence). This entry is derived from a study of cytomegalovirus exposure and HLA in healthy donors. The primer mix had 60 Vbeta and 13 Jbeta primers. How the authors handled the data: An analysis performed later counted roughly 80 million unique TCR beta chains (approximately 12 million of them shared). Measured with immunoSEQ multiplex PCR; TCRdb has only the in-frame clones, and not every one. Clone size and V and J calls were adopted from that table, with D and trimming inferred from the DNA. The table includes around 200,000 clones, approximately 80% detected once. Study results and limitations: Approximately 160 TCR beta chains were listed as cytomegalovirus-associated. Presence/absence analyses rested on an assumption that sequencing depth was roughly uniform across donors.

The chain couples TRBV7-9 to TRBJ2-7, with a weak D call TRBD1 (6 bases). The receptor was isolated from a girl aged 5 to 17 in good health and CMV-seronegative. Input material: PBMCs. For the CDR3, the DNA is TGTGCCAGCAGCTTAGGAAACCCGGACAGCCGAACCTCCCACGAGCAGTACTTC. Its protein product is CASSLGNPDSRTSHEQYF.